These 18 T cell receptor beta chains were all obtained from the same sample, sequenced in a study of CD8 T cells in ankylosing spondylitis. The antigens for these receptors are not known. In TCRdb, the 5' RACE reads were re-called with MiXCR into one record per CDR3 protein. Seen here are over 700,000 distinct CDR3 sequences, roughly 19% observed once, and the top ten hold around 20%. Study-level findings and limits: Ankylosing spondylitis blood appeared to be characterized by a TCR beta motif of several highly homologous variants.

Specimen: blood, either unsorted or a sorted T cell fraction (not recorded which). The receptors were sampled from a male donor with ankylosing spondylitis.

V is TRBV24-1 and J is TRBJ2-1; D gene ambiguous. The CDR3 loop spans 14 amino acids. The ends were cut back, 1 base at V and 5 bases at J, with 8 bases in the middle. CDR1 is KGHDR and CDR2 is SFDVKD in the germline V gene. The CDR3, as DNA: TGTGCCACCAGTGATTTAGCAGGCCACAATGAGCAGTTCTTC. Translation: CATSDLAGHNEQFF.

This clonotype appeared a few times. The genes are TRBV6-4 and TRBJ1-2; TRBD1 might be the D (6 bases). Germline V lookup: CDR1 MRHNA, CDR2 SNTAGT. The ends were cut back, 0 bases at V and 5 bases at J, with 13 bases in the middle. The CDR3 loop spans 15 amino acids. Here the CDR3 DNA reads TGTGCCAGCAGTGACTCATACAGGGAGATGTATGGCTACACCTTC. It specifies CASSDSYREMYGYTF.

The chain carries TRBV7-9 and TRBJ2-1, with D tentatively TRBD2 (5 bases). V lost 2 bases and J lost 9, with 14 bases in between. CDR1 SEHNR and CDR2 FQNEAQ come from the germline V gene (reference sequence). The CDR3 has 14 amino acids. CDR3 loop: CASSLTTPEGEQFF. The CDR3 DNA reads TGTGCCAGCAGCTTAACTACCCCTGAGGGTGAGCAGTTCTTC. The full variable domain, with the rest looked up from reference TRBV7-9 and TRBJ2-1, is DTGVSQNPRHKITKRGQNVTFRCDPISEHNRLYWYRQTLGQGPEFLTYFQNEAQLEKSRLLSDRFSAERPKGSFSTLEIQRTEQGDSAMYLCASSLTTPEGEQFFGPGTRLTVL.

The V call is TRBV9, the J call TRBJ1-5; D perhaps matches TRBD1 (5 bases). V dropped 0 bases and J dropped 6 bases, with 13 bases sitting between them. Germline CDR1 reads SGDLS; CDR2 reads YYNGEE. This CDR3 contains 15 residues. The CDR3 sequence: CASSVDGGGGQPQHF. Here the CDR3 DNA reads TGTGCCAGCAGCGTAGACGGTGGTGGGGGTCAGCCCCAGCATTTT. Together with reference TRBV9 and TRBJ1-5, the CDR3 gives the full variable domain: DSGVTQTPKHLITATGQRVTLRCSPRSGDLSVYWYQQSLDQGLQFLIQYYNGEERAKGNILERFSAQQFPDLHSELNLSSLELGDSALYFCASSVDGGGGQPQHFGDGTRLSIL.

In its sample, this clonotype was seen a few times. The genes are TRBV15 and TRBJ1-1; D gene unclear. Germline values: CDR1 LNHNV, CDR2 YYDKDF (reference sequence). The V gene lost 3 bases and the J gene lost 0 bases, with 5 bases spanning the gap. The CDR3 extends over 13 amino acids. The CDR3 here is CATSRALNTEAFF. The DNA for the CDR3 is TGTGCCACCAGCAGGGCTTTGAACACTGAAGCTTTCTTT.

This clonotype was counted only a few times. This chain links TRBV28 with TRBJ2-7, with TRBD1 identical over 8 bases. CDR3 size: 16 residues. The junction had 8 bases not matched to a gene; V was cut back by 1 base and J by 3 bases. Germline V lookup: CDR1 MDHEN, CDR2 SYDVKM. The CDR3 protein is CASSLLGQGADYEQYF. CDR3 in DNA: TGTGCCAGCAGTTTATTAGGCCAGGGGGCCGACTACGAGCAGTACTTC. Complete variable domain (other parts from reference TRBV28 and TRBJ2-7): DVKVTQSSRYLVKRTGEKVFLECVQDMDHENMFWYRQDPGLGLRLIYFSYDVKMKEKGDIPEGYSVSREKKERFSLILESASTNQTSMYLCASSLLGQGADYEQYFGPGTRLTVT.

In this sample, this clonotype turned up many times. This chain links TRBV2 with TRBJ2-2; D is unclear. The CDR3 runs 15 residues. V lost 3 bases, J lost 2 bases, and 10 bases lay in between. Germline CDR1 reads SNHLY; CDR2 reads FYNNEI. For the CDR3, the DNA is TGTGCCAGCAGTGACTTGGGTCGCAACACCGGGGAGCTGTTTTTT. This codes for CASSDLGRNTGELFF.

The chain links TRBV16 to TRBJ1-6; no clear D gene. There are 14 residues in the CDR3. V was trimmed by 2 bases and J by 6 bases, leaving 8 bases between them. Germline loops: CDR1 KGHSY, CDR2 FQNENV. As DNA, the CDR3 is TGTGCCAGCAGCCAAGACTGGGCTAATTCACCCCTCCACTTT. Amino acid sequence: CASSQDWANSPLHF.

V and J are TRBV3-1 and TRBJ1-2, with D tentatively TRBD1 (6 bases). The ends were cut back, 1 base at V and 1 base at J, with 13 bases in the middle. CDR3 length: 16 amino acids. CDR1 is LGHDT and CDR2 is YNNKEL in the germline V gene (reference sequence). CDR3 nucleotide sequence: TGTGCCAGCAGCCAAGGCGACAGGCTACTTAACTATGGCTACACCTTC. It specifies CASSQGDRLLNYGYTF.

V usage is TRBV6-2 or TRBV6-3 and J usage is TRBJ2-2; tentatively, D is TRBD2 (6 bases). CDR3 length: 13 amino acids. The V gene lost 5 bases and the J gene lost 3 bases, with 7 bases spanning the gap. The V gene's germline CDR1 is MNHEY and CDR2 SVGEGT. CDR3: CASSRDYTGELFF. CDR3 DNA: TGTGCCAGCAGTCGGGACTACACCGGGGAGCTGTTTTTT.

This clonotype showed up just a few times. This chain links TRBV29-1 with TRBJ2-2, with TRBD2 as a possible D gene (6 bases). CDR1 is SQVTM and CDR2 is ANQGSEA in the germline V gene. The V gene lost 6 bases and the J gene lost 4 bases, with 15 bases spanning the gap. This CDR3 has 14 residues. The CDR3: CSVRAASATGELFF. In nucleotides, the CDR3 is TGCAGCGTCCGGGCGGCTAGCGCCACCGGGGAGCTGTTTTTT.

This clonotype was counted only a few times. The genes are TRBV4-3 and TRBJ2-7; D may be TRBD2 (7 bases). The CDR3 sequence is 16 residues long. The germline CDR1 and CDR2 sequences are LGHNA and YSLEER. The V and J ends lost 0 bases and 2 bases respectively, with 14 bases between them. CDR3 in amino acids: CASSQDVGGGTYEQYF. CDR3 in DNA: TGCGCCAGCAGCCAAGATGTGGGAGGGGGGACCTACGAGCAGTACTTC.

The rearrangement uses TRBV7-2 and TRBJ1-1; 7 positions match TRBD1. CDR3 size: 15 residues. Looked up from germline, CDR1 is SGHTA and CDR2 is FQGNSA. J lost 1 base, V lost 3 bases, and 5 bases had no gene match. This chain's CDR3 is CASSFKGAANTEAFF. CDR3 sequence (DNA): TGTGCCAGCAGCTTCAAGGGGGCTGCGAACACTGAAGCTTTCTTT.

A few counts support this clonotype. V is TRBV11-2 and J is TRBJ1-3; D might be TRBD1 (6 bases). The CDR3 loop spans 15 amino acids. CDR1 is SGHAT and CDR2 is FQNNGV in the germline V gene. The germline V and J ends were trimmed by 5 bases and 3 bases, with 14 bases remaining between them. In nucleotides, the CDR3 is TGTGCCAGCAGCCCAACGGACAGATTTGGAAACACCATATATTTT. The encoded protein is CASSPTDRFGNTIYF.

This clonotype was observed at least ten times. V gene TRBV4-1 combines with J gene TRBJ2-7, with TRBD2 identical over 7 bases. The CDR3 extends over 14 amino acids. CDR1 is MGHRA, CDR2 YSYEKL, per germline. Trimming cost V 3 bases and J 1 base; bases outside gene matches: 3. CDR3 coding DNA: TGCGCCAGCAGCCAGCCGGGACTATCCTACGAGCAGTACTTC. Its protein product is CASSQPGLSYEQYF.

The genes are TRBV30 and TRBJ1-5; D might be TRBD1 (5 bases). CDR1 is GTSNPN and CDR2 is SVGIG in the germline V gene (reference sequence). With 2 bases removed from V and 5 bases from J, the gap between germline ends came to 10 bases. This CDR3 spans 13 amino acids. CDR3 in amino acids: CAWSLGGYQPQHF. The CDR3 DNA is TGTGCCTGGAGTCTGGGGGGTTATCAGCCCCAGCATTTT. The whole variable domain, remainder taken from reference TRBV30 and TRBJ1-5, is SQTIHQWPATLVQPVGSPLSLECTVEGTSNPNLYWYRQAAGRGLQLLFYSVGIGQISSEVPQNLSASRPQDRQFILSSKKLLLSDSGFYLCAWSLGGYQPQHFGDGTRLSIL.

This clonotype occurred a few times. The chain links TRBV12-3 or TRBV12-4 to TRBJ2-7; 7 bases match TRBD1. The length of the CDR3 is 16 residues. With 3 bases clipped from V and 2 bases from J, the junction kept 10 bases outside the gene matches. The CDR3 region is CASSFNPETGTYEQYF. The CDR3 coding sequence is TGTGCCAGCAGTTTTAACCCTGAGACAGGGACCTACGAGCAGTACTTC.

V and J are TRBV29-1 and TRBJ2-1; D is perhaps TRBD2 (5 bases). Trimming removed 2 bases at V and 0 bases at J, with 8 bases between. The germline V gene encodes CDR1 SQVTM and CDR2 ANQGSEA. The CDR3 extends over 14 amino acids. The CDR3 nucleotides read TGCAGCGTTGAAAGTGGGAGCTCCTACAATGAGCAGTTCTTC. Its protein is CSVESGSSYNEQFF.